Each of the 20 T cell receptor beta chains below was sequenced from the same sample in a study of T cells in Graves' hyperthyroidism and ophthalmopathy. Amplified TCR beta CDR3 regions came from RNA transcripts. Initially, a first-round RT-PCR of the TCR CDR3 employed the HTBI primer set. TCRdb independently ran MiXCR on the multiplex PCR reads; one entry per CDR3 protein. In the table there are 400,000 or so distinct CDR3 sequences, roughly 15% of which are singletons. The sequenced material came from blood. The receptors were sampled from an older woman with Graves' ophthalmopathy.

With regard to this clonotype: A much larger clone differs from this one at a single base, so this may be a read error. The chain is built from TRBV6-1 and TRBJ2-2; possible D gene TRBD2, 7 bases. Germline CDR1 MNHNS, CDR2 SASEGT. The CDR3 length is 16 residues. V dropped 10 bases and J dropped 7 bases, with 25 bases sitting between them. The CDR3 here is CATTILGRGAIGELFF. In DNA form, the CDR3 reads TGTGCCACCACTATCCTAGGACGGGGGGCGATCGGGGAGCTGTTTTTT.

This clonotype was counted many times. The chain employs TRBV27 and TRBJ2-3; TRBD2 is a possible D gene (6 bases). V lost 2 bases and J lost 8, with 8 bases in between. CDR3 length: 12 residues. Germline V CDR1 and CDR2: MNHEY, SMNVEV (reference sequence). The CDR3 nucleotides read TGTGCCAGCAGTTTAATGGGGGGTACGCAGTATTTT. It encodes CASSLMGGTQYF.

There are many counts of this clonotype. The chain combines TRBV7-3 with TRBJ2-1; D is unclear. The CDR3 is made up of 15 amino acids. V lost 0 bases to trimming and J lost 0 bases, with 6 bases between them. CDR1 is SGHTA, CDR2 FQGTGA, per germline. CDR3 coding DNA: TGTGCCAGCAGCTTAACTCCGGCCTCCTACAATGAGCAGTTCTTC. Amino acid sequence: CASSLTPASYNEQFF.

This clonotype occurred many times. V and J are TRBV3-1 and TRBJ2-7, with 8 bases aligning to TRBD2. Germline-derived CDR1 and CDR2 are LGHDT and YNNKEL (reference sequence). J was trimmed by 3 bases and V by 5 bases; bases with no gene match: 3. The CDR3 extends over 13 amino acids. CDR3 amino acids: CASSAGLVYEQYF. CDR3 nucleotides: TGTGCCAGCAGCGCGGGACTAGTCTACGAGCAGTACTTC.

This clonotype showed up just a few times. The chain is built from TRBV7-9 and TRBJ1-1; no firm D call. Germline V CDR1 and CDR2: SEHNR, FQNEAQ (reference sequence). The length of the CDR3 is 16 residues. V shed 4 bases and J shed 2 bases, with 17 bases lying between them. CDR3: CASSSKPGIGNTEAFF. DNA for the CDR3: TGTGCCAGCAGCTCTAAACCGGGTATCGGCAACACTGAAGCTTTCTTT.

This clonotype has a handful of counts. The V call is TRBV20-1, the J call TRBJ2-2; D uncertain. Germline values: CDR1 DFQATT, CDR2 SNEGSKA (reference sequence). This CDR3 contains 12 residues. The germline V and J ends were trimmed by 3 bases and 3 bases, with 5 bases remaining between them. The CDR3 DNA is TGCAGTGCTAGCGCCGACACCGGGGAGCTGTTTTTT. Translated: CSASADTGELFF.

V usage is TRBV20-1 and J usage is TRBJ2-7, with 10 nucleotides matching TRBD2. The CDR3 has 14 amino acids. Germline CDR1 reads DFQATT; CDR2 reads SNEGSKA (reference sequence). V lost 1 base, J lost 6 bases, and 6 bases stayed unmatched. CDR3 region: CSARVSSGRAEQYF. In DNA form, the CDR3 reads TGCAGTGCTAGAGTATCCAGCGGGAGGGCCGAGCAGTACTTC.

This clonotype was seen more than once but under ten times. The chain employs TRBV19 and TRBJ1-3; D gene ambiguous. V was trimmed by 6 bases and J by 0 bases, leaving 12 bases between them. This CDR3 is built from 15 residues. Germline V gene sequence: CDR1 LNHDA, CDR2 SQIVND (reference sequence). CDR3 protein: CASSTDALSGNTIYF. CDR3 coding DNA: TGTGCCAGTAGCACGGACGCACTCTCTGGAAACACCATATATTTT.

The chain links TRBV2 to TRBJ1-4; 10 nucleotides match TRBD1. The CDR3 length is 15 residues. Germline V gives CDR1 SNHLY, CDR2 FYNNEI. After removal of 8 bases from V and 7 bases from J, the junction contained 10 bases not matched to a gene. CDR3 DNA sequence: TGTGCCAGCCAAAAAACCGGGACAGGGGTTGAAAAACTGTTTTTT. Amino acids: CASQKTGTGVEKLFF.

This clonotype was seen ten or more times. This rearrangement joins TRBV5-1 to TRBJ2-7, with 9 bases lining up with TRBD2. Trimming took 3 bases from V and 2 from J; bases not matched to a gene: 6. The CDR3 sequence is 15 residues long. Germline loops: CDR1 SGHRS, CDR2 YFSETQ. CDR3 amino acids: CASSSTSGSTYEQYF. The CDR3 DNA reads TGCGCCAGCAGCTCCACTAGCGGGTCAACCTACGAGCAGTACTTC.

There are many counts of this clonotype. The CDR3 here is CASNPSGSTLYEQYF. As DNA, the CDR3 is TGTGCCAGCAACCCTAGCGGGAGTACCCTCTACGAGCAGTACTTC. This chain links TRBV12-3 or TRBV12-4 with TRBJ2-7, with TRBD2 identical over 10 bases. The CDR3 contains 15 residues. Unmatched junction bases numbered 9, after V lost 7 bases and J lost 3 bases.

The rearrangement uses TRBV2 and TRBJ2-5, with TRBD2 matching over 14 bases. The CDR3 runs to 16 residues. Per the germline V gene, CDR1 is SNHLY and CDR2 is FYNNEI. V was clipped by 6 bases and J by 2 bases; unmatched bases: 5. CDR3 in DNA: TGTGCCAGCAGCCAGGGACTAGCGGGAGATCAAGAGACCCAGTACTTC. Its translation is CASSQGLAGDQETQYF.

In its sample, this clonotype was seen many times. The rearrangement uses TRBV12-5 and TRBJ1-5, with TRBD1 matching 8 bases. CDR3 size: 11 residues. Germline V lookup: CDR1 LGHNT, CDR2 FRNRAP. This chain's CDR3 is CATGGNQPQHF. CDR3 nucleotides: TGTGCAACAGGGGGGAATCAGCCCCAGCATTTT.

This clonotype was found once. The chain has TRBV10-3 and TRBJ2-7; D is unresolved. This CDR3 is 11 amino acids long. The ends were cut back, 8 bases at V and 5 bases at J, with 10 bases in the middle. Germline V gene data show CDR1 as ENHRY and CDR2 as SYGVKD. The CDR3 is CAIGPRDEQYF. Written as DNA, the CDR3 is TGTGCCATCGGGCCACGGGACGAGCAGTACTTC.

This clonotype showed up many times. As DNA, the CDR3 is TGTGCCAGCAGCTTGGGGGTCGACGGGCTCTACGAGCAGTACTTC. It translates to CASSLGVDGLYEQYF. The chain recombines TRBV11-2 with TRBJ2-7; D may be TRBD1 or TRBD2 (5 bases each). Deletions cut 3 bases from V and 3 bases from J, with 15 bases between. Germline values: CDR1 SGHAT, CDR2 FQNNGV. The CDR3 contains 15 residues. The full variable domain, its missing parts supplied by reference TRBV11-2 and TRBJ2-7, is EAGVAQSPRYKIIEKRQSVAFWCNPISGHATLYWYQQILGQGPKLLIQFQNNGVVDDSQLPKDRFSAERLKGVDSTLKIQPAKLEDSAVYLCASSLGVDGLYEQYFGPGTRLTVT.

This clonotype was found many times. The rearrangement links TRBV30 to TRBJ1-3; D is unresolved. The CDR3 is 13 residues long. Germline V gene lookup returns CDR1 GTSNPN and CDR2 SVGIG (reference sequence). Deletions cut 3 bases from V and 3 bases from J, with 9 bases between. This chain's CDR3 is CAWSSGDGNTIYF. The CDR3 nucleotides read TGTGCCTGGAGCTCCGGGGATGGAAACACCATATATTTT.

This clonotype was seen a handful of times. The CDR3: CASSNRRSEAFF. The CDR3 coding sequence is TGTGCCAGTAGTAACCGACGGTCTGAAGCTTTCTTT. The V gene is TRBV19, the J gene TRBJ1-1; D is ambiguous. The CDR3 is made up of 12 amino acids. Per germline, CDR1 LNHDA and CDR2 SQIVND (reference sequence). The V end lost 4 bases, the J end lost 6 bases, and 9 bases lay between the germline ends.

In this sample, this clonotype turned up many times. This chain links TRBV7-8 with TRBJ2-7; 10 positions agree with TRBD2. The CDR3 spans 17 residues. The V gene end was trimmed by 1 base and the J gene end by 1 base; junction bases not matched to a gene: 7. From germline, CDR1 is SGHVS and CDR2 FQNEAQ. CDR3 nucleotide sequence: TGTGCCAGCAGCTTAGGTAGCGGGAGGCAAATTTCCTACGAGCAGTACTTC. Amino acids: CASSLGSGRQISYEQYF. Combining the CDR3 with reference TRBV7-8 and TRBJ2-7 gives the whole variable domain GAGVSQSPRYKVAKRGQDVALRCDPISGHVSLFWYQQALGQGPEFLTYFQNEAQLDKSGLPSDRFFAERPEGSVSTLKIQRTQQEDSAVYLCASSLGSGRQISYEQYFGPGTRLTVT.

This clonotype was detected ten times or more. The chain recombines TRBV5-1 with TRBJ1-1, with D unresolved. There are 15 residues in the CDR3. Trimming removed 4 bases from V and 0 bases from J, with 13 bases in between. The V gene's germline CDR1 is SGHRS and CDR2 YFSETQ. CDR3 protein: CASSPEGSLNTEAFF. The DNA for the CDR3 is TGCGCCAGCAGCCCGGAGGGCAGTTTGAACACTGAAGCTTTCTTT.

This clonotype was observed at least ten times. The rearrangement joins TRBV2 to TRBJ1-1, with D possibly TRBD1 on 5 matching bases. CDR3 length: 16 residues. V lost 4 bases and J 5 bases, leaving 20 bases between the germline ends. From germline, CDR1 is SNHLY and CDR2 FYNNEI. The CDR3, as DNA: TGTGCCAGCAGTGGGCGACAGACCCTGGTGAGGACTGAAGCTTTCTTT. Protein product: CASSGRQTLVRTEAFF.